This T cell receptor (beta chain) was recovered during a study of cytomegalovirus exposure and HLA in healthy donors. CDR1 and CDR2 from the germline V gene are SQVTM and ANQGSEA. CDR3 size: 14 residues. The ends lost 4 bases at V and 3 bases at J; junction bases unmatched: 3. In the PCR, 60 Vbeta and 13 Jbeta primers were used. Data came from immunoSEQ multiplex PCR; TCRdb stores just in-frame clones and leaves some out. The sample holds 150,000 to 180,000 clones, 80% seen once. In its sample, this clone was seen a few times. The sequenced sample consisted of PBMCs. The chain recombines TRBV29-1 with TRBJ2-2; 9 bases are shared with TRBD2. The TCR comes from a man aged 30 to 39 in good health and CMV-seropositive. This CDR3 reads CSVGLAGDTGELFF. The CDR3 nucleotides read TGCAGCGTTGGGTTAGCGGGAGACACCGGGGAGCTGTTTTTT.